Reported below is one T cell receptor beta chain. This entry comes from a study of regulatory T cells in long-lasting Graves disease. This sample's time point: newly diagnosed GD, antithyroid drugs for less than 3 months. The TCR library was made from RNA extracted from PBMCs. iRepertoire HTBI primers and Arm-PCR of CDR3 regions built TCR beta libraries. TCRdb re-called the multiplex PCR reads with MiXCR, one entry per CDR3 protein. This table has under 300,000 distinct CDR3 sequences, about 17% appearing once. V shed 1 base, J shed 4 bases, and the junction held 2 bases outside the gene matches. CDR3 length: 14 residues. The same sample was also used in a study of T cells in Graves' hyperthyroidism and ophthalmopathy. That work states: Uncontrolled infection, other autoimmune disease, pregnancy or lactation barred patients from enrollment.

The chain carries TRBV12-3 or TRBV12-4 and TRBJ2-7; 9 positions match TRBD2. The sample consisted of peripheral blood mononuclear cells (PBMCs), taken at new diagnosis, from a patient treated with antithyroid drugs. The sequence was collected from a woman in her twenties or thirties with Graves disease. The CDR3 DNA reads as TGTGCCAGCAGTTTAGGGACTAGCGTATACGAGCAGTACTTC. This translates into CASSLGTSVYEQYF.